This TCR beta chain is drawn from a study of cytomegalovirus exposure and HLA in healthy donors listed by TCRdb under 2017. For the study in its entirety: An earlier analysis of approximately 640 of the donors reported 250 to 350 Gb of sequence data and some 120 million unique TCR beta sequences from around 200 million T cells. Alongside the repertoire data, information on donor age, sex, ethnicity and CMV serostatus was compiled. The study aimed to test whether cataloging public T cell receptors could reveal signatures of past pathogen exposure. An early release covering 500 to 750 HLA-typed donors comprised about 290 gigabases of sequencing data and roughly 86 million unique TCR sequences. The T cell repertoires of 670 or so subjects were profiled by immunosequencing and related to cytomegalovirus serostatus. Every repertoire in the discovery cohort had been generated on one and the same sequencing platform. Along with the approximately 600-subject first cohort, a separate validation cohort of over 90 different subjects was used. In an earlier analysis of over 550 of the donors, high-throughput TCR beta sequencing was used to judge whether each TCR beta V gene segment behaved as functional or pseudogenic. The number of typed donors differed by locus: about 629-640 for A, B, C, DRB1 and DQB1; approximately 520 for DQA1; over 600 for DPA1; and 450 to 480 for DPB1. In a later analysis, previously published TCR beta repertoires from 550 to 700 donors were re-analyzed and high-resolution HLA genotyping was added so that TCR occurrence patterns could be studied. A few DR-DQ haplotypes were handled as single units for association and clustering because linkage in the cohort was strong. Across around 400 genotyped donors of the cohort, an average of approximately 220,000 unique TCR beta nucleotide sequences per donor were sequenced, and approximately 19% of those sequences were non-productive. Of the approximately 370 genotyped donors, 65% to 90% were placed in the genetic ancestry cluster associated with self-reported Caucasian donors. Rather than using new phenotypic data, the later analysis identified candidate immune exposures from TCR beta sequences and from how often those sequences occurred across donors. HLA typing covered class I and class II loci at four-digit resolution. High-throughput TCR immunosequencing, statistical association of individual TCRs with disease status, and machine learning were combined to predict cytomegalovirus infection status. A later genetic analysis used genome-wide SNP genotypes for about three fifths of the 666 donors, treating that subset as a discovery cohort. Overall study outcomes, separate from this receptor: A further reported finding was that TCR beta sequences accurately predicted the HLA-A and HLA-B alleles for most subjects in the first cohort. Some IMGT-functional V segments, including TRBV6-2 and TRBV6-3, could not be distinguished by the 87-base-pair reads and were therefore excluded. The classifier was reported to diagnose cytomegalovirus status with high specificity and sensitivity in both the original and validation cohorts. Strong co-occurrence of HLA alleles, especially DR and DQ, made assigning TCR associations to individual alleles difficult. In a later analysis, HLA-associated TCR beta chains showed more clonal expansion and lower generation probabilities than non-associated chains that were equally common. The study listed 150 to 200 TCR beta chains as associated with cytomegalovirus. A later analysis found that most CMV-associated TCR beta chains appeared HLA-restricted, with HLA associations seemingly driven largely by CMV exposure. HLA typing was unavailable for some donors at each locus, so association tests used only the typed subset. According to a later genetic analysis, donors in an Asian-associated ancestry cluster had fewer N-insertions in productive TCRs than the approximately 670-donor mean. According to a later analysis, TCR association rates differed among HLA loci, with DRB1 alleles showing the most associated TCRs and HLA-C alleles showing the fewest. A few of the identified cytomegalovirus-associated TCR beta chains were confirmed in vitro to be specific for cytomegalovirus antigens. Broadly in line with IMGT annotations, most TCR beta V segments showed up in productive rearrangements about 87% or about 30% of the time in an earlier analysis of 587 of the donors. A later analysis associated 15,000 to 20,000 TCR beta sequences with specific HLA alleles at a false discovery rate of 0.05. Roughly uniform sequencing depth across donors was assumed in presence/absence analyses, although this assumption may not hold. Correlated functional status among segregating V segments might be attributable to linkage disequilibrium, but an unknown experimental factor could not be ruled out. A later analysis reported that several top co-occurrence clusters appeared linked to parvovirus B19, influenza, CMV and Epstein-Barr virus. Roughly 17 rarely observed V segments, including chromosome 9 orphons, were excluded from the earlier analysis of 550 to 700 of the donors because counts were too low. While some public TCRs were present in many individuals, most TCR sequences turned up only very rarely across donors. Immune exposure information for the cohort was limited to CMV serostatus. It was suggested by the authors that the approach could potentially be generalized to other disease states and immunological phenotypes. This cohort had only TCR beta chains sequenced, and the lack of alpha or paired-chain data limited which features could be detected. The sequencing pipeline was judged likely to have produced a cluster of highly shared sequence variants as a technical artifact. In a later genetic analysis, a missense DCLRE1C variant was associated with V-gene and J-gene trimming of TCR beta chains, and the association was replicated in an independent cohort.

The library was generated by the immunoSEQ multiplex PCR assay. For the multiplex PCR, a mixture combining 60 forward primers for TCR Vbeta segments and 13 reverse primers for TCR Jbeta segments was used. The CDR3 region of rearranged TCR beta genes was amplified from genomic DNA by a multiplex PCR assay. On the Illumina HiSeq System, the amplified TCR beta libraries were sequenced as 87-base-pair reads. In the paper's pipeline: A later analysis tallied 75 million to 85 million unique TCR beta chains across the 550 to 850 repertoires, and some 10 million of those chains were shared by two or more donors. Raw reads were error-corrected and collapsed into unique sequences with a nearest-neighbor algorithm that merged closely related sequences to remove PCR and sequencing errors. V, D and J gene segments were assigned by aligning CDR3 sequences to IMGT reference sequences. For a sequence to be retained, a match of at least six nucleotides was required to both a V gene segment and a J gene segment. Rearrangements were classified as productive when the CDR3 lacked stop codons and remained in frame with V and J, and all other rearrangements were classified as non-productive. Following IMGT convention, CDR3 was defined as the stretch from the second conserved V-encoded cysteine to the conserved J-encoded phenylalanine. Sequences without an unambiguous match to a single V gene segment were excluded from the earlier analysis of 587 of the donors. In an earlier analysis of 450 to 700 of the donors, V segments were called functional above 56.7% productive rearrangements and were called segregating when the between-donor standard deviation exceeded 5%. A statistical classification framework was built for diagnosing cytomegalovirus status from the catalog of TCR beta chain sequences. A later analysis assigned V and J genes by comparing TCR nucleotide sequences with IMGT/GENE-DB human TR gene sequences. Using the TCRdist pipeline, a later analysis assigned CDR3 sequences along with most-parsimonious VDJ recombination scenarios. In a later analysis, every TCR beta chain was defined by the combination of its CDR3 amino acid sequence and its V-gene family, and reads without a unique V-gene family were dropped. A later analysis removed 550 to 700 highly shared, low-generation-probability nucleotide sequences to deal with suspected cross-contamination and a sequencing artifact. In a later analysis, a clonal expansion index was calculated for each public chain from normalized within-repertoire ranks of inferred template counts. In a later analysis, generation probabilities were computed using a VDJ recombination model fitted to out-of-frame rearrangements, and the results were checked against IGoR. Hypergeometric tests were used in a later analysis to score TCR-TCR, TCR-HLA and TCR-CMV co-occurrence, with a repertoire-size bias correction applied to the TCR pairs. A later analysis estimated false discovery rates by permuting HLA or CMV assignments 20 times. In a later analysis, co-occurring TCRs were grouped using DBSCAN, and TCRdist sequence similarity was added for clustering within HLA-allele-positive subsets. Repertoires with fewer than 30,000 or more than 120,000 public chains, plus five repertoires with anomalous nucleotide sharing, were excluded from co-occurrence clustering. TCRdb holds this immuneACCESS table with in-frame rearrangements only. Some clones are missing; in checked studies, unresolved V genes explain under half, and the rest has no known cause. V, J and clone size reflect that table, while D and trimming were determined from the DNA. Here the sample has about 200,000 clones; approximately 80% occur a single time. Clones ranked in the top ten supply around 1.5% of the sample.

For this clone: Its antigen remains undetermined. The input lacks base qualities; no much larger clone sits a single base away.

In total, more than 500 healthy bone marrow donors made up the cohort. At the time of sampling, every cohort member was nominally healthy, though immune exposures that went unrecorded were likely present. The donor was CMV seronegative and belonged to the group of over 350 seronegative cohort members. Each donor provided a peripheral blood sample, and peripheral blood mononuclear cells were used for TCR beta sequencing. The Qiagen DNeasy Blood Extraction Kit was used to extract genomic DNA from the blood cell samples. There are 16 amino acids in the CDR3, from cysteine to phenylalanine inclusive. Just the 48-base CDR3 DNA is kept, in frame starting at base 1. Between the V and J ends, shortened by 4 bases and 7 bases respectively, the junction contains 23 bases. Looking up the germline V gene yields CDR1 MNHEY and CDR2 SVGAGI.

The rearrangement combines TRBV6-5 with TRBJ2-7, with no confident D gene call. This clonotype was sampled from a girl under 18 in good health and CMV-seronegative. The specimen sequenced was PBMCs. The base sequence is TGTGCCAGCAGTTTTGGCAGCGCTCGTACTTACGTTGAGCAGTACTTC. The encoded protein is CASSFGSARTYVEQYF.